This T cell receptor (beta chain) was identified during a study of blood T cell repertoires in COVID-19. Study summary: The cDNA or gDNA used as material had been derived from T cells, B-cell-depleted T cells, or PBMCs.

In the authors' workflow: Quantification of nucleated cells was approximated via reference gene primer amplification. Profiled with immunoSEQ multiplex PCR; TCRdb holds only in-frame clones, not every one. The V and J calls and clone size come from that table; D and trimming were worked out from the DNA. The data contain approximately 430,000 clones, 86% of them singletons. The CDR3 runs to 16 residues. The ends lost 4 bases at V and 5 bases at J; junction bases unmatched: 7. The germline gives CDR1 SEHNR, CDR2 FQNEAQ (reference sequence). The TCR sequence derives from a woman aged 30 to 39 with active or convalescent COVID-19. V and J are TRBV7-9 and TRBJ2-3, with 12 bases fitting TRBD1. Material for sequencing was peripheral blood. CDR3 DNA: TGTGCCAGCAGCTCGACCGGGACAGGGGGCGGAGATACGCAGTATTTT. Residues: CASSSTGTGGGDTQYF.